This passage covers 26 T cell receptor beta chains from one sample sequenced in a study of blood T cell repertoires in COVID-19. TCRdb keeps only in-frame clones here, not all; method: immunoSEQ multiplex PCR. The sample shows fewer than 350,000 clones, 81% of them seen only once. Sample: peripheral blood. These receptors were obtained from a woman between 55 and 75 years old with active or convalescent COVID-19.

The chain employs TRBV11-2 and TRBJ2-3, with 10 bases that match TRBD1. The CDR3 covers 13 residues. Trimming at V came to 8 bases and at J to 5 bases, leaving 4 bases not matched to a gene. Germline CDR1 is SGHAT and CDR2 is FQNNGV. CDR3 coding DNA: TGTGCCAGCCTCCGGACAGGGGGAGATACGCAGTATTTT. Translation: CASLRTGGDTQYF.

The CDR3 protein is CASSTKVGRRGNEQFF. The CDR3 nucleotides read TGTGCCAGCAGTACAAAGGTGGGTAGAAGAGGTAATGAGCAGTTCTTC. The chain employs TRBV6-2 or TRBV6-3 and TRBJ2-1; D call uncertain. The V gene lost 5 bases and the J gene lost 7 bases, with 21 bases spanning the gap. Germline values: CDR1 MNHEY, CDR2 SVGEGT. CDR3 length equals 16 residues.

DNA of the CDR3: TGTGCCAGCAGCAACCGGGACAGGGGGGACTATGGCTACACCTTC. Translation gives CASSNRDRGDYGYTF. The chain couples TRBV5-6 to TRBJ1-2, with 11 bases matching TRBD1. The ends lost 4 bases at V and 3 bases at J; junction bases unmatched: 5. In germline, CDR1 is SGHDT, CDR2 YYEEEE. The CDR3 extends over 15 amino acids.

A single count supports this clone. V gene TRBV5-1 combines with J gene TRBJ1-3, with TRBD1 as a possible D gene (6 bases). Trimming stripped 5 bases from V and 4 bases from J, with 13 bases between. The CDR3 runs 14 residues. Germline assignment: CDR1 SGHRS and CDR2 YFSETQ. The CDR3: CASSPRGQGNTIYF. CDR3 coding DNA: TGCGCCAGCAGTCCTCGTGGACAGGGAAACACCATATATTTT.

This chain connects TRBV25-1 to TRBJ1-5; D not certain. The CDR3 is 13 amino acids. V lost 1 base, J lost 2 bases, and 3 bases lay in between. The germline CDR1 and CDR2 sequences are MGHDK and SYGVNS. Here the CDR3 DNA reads TGTGCCAGCAGTGAATCGGGCAATCAGCCCCAGCATTTT. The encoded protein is CASSESGNQPQHF.

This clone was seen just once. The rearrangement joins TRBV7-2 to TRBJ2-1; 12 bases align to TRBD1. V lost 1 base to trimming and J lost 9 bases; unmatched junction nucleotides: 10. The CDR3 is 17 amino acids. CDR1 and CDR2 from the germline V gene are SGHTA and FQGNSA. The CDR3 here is CASSLGRGQGAGGEQFF. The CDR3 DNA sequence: TGTGCCAGCAGCTTAGGAAGGGGACAGGGGGCCGGGGGTGAGCAGTTCTTC.

The CDR3 protein is CATSQNRGLKEKLFF. The CDR3 coding sequence is TGTGCCACCAGCCAAAACAGGGGGCTGAAGGAAAAACTGTTTTTT. This chain uses TRBV15 with TRBJ1-4, with 9 bases identical to TRBD1. The junction had 9 bases not matched to a gene; V was cut back by 5 bases and J by 8 bases. Per the germline V gene, CDR1 is LNHNV and CDR2 is YYDKDF (reference sequence). This CDR3 spans 15 amino acids.

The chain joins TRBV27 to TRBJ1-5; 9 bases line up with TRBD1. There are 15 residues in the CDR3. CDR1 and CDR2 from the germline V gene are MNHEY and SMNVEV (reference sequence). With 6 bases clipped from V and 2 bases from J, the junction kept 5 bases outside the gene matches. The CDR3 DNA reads TGTGCCAGCAGGCGGACAGGGGTAGGCAATCAGCCCCAGCATTTT. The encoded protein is CASRRTGVGNQPQHF.

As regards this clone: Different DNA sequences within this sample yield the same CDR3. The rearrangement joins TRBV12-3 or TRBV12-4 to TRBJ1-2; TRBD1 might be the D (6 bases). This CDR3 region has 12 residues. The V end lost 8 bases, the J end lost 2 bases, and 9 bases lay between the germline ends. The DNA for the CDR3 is TGTGCCAGCGGCAGGGGAAACTATGGCTACACCTTC. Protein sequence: CASGRGNYGYTF.

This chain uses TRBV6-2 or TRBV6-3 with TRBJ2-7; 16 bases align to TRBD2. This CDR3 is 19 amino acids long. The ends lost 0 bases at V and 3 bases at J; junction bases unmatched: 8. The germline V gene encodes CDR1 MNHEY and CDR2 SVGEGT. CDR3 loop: CASSYSAGTSGGAVYEQYF. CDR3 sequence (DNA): TGTGCCAGCAGTTACTCGGCCGGGACTAGCGGGGGGGCCGTCTACGAGCAGTACTTC.

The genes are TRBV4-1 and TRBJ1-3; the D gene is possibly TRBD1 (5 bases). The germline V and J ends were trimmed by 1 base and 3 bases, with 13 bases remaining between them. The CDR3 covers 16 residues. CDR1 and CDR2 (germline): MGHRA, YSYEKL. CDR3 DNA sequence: TGCGCCAGCAGCCAAGGAGCAGGGTTGAGTGGAAACACCATATATTTT. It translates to CASSQGAGLSGNTIYF.

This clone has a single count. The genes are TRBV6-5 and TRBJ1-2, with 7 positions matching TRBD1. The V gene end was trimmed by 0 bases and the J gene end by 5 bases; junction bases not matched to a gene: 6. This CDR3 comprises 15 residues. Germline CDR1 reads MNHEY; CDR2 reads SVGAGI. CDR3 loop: CASSYSKGAQYGYTF. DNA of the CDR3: TGTGCCAGCAGTTACTCGAAGGGGGCCCAATATGGCTACACCTTC.

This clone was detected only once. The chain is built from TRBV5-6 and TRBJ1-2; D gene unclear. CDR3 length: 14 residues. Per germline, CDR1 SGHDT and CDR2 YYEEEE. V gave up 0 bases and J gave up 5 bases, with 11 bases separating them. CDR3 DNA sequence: TGTGCCAGCAGCTTGGGATTGGCGGAATATGGCTACACCTTC. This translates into CASSLGLAEYGYTF.

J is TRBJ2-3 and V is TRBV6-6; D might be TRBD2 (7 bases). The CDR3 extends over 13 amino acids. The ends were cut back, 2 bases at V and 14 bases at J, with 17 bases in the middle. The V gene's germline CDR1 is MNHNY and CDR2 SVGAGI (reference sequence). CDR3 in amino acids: CASSYQRGADRYF. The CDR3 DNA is TGTGCCAGCAGTTACCAACGGGGGGCCGATAGGTATTTT.

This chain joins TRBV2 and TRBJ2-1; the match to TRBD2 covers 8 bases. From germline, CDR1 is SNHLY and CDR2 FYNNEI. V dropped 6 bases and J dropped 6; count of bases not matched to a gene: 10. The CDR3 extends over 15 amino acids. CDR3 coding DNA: TGTGCCAGCAGGCCACTAGCGGCGCTATTCAATGAGCAGTTCTTC. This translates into CASRPLAALFNEQFF.

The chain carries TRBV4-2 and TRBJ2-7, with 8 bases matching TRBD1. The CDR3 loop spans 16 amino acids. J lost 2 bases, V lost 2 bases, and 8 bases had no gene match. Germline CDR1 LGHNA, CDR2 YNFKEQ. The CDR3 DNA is TGTGCCAGCAGCCAATATGAGAGGACAGGGACCTACGAGCAGTACTTC. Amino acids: CASSQYERTGTYEQYF.

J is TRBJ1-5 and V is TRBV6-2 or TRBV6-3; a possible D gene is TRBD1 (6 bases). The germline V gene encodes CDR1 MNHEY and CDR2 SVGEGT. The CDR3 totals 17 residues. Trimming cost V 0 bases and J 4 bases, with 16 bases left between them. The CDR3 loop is CASSYSLPGTSNQPQHF. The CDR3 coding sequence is TGTGCCAGCAGTTACTCTTTGCCCGGGACATCTAATCAGCCCCAGCATTTT.

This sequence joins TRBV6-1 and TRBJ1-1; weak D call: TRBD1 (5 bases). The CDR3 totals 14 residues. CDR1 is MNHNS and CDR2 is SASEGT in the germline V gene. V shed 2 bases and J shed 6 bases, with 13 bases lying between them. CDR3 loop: CASSELQGIPEAFF. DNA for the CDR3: TGTGCCAGCAGTGAACTCCAGGGAATCCCTGAAGCTTTCTTT.

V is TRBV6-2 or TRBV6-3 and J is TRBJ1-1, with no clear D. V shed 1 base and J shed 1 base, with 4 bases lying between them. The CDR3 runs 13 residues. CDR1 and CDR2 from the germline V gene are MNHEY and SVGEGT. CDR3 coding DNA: TGTGCCAGCAGTTACTACGGGAACACTGAAGCTTTCTTT. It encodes CASSYYGNTEAFF.

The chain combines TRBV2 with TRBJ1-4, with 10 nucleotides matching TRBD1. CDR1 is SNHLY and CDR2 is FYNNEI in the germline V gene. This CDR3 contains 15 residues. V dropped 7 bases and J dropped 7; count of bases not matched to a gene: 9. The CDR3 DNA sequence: TGTGCCAGCATCCCCGACAGGGGGCGCGTTGAAAAACTGTTTTTT. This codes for CASIPDRGRVEKLFF. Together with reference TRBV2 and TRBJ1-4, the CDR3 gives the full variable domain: EPEVTQTPSHQVTQMGQEVILRCVPISNHLYFYWYRQILGQKVEFLVSFYNNEISEKSEIFDDQFSVERPDGSNFTLKIRSTKLEDSAMYFCASIPDRGRVEKLFFGSGTQLSVL.

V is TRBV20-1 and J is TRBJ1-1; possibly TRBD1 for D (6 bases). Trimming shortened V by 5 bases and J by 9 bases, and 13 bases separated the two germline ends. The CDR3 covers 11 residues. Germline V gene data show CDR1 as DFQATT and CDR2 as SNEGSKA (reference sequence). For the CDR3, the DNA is TGCAGTGCTGGTATCGGACAGAAAGCTTTCTTT. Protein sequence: CSAGIGQKAFF.

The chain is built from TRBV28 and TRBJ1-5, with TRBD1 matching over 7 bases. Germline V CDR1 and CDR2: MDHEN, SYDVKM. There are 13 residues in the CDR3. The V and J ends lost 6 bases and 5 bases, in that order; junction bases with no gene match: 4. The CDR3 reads CASSGQAYQPQHF. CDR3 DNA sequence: TGTGCCAGCAGCGGACAGGCTTATCAGCCCCAGCATTTT.

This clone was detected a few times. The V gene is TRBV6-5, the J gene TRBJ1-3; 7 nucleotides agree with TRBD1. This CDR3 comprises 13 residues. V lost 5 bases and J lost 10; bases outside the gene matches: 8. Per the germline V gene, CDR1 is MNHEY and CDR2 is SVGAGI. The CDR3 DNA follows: TGTGCCAGCAGTCGGACAGGCGAACAAACCATATATTTT. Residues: CASSRTGEQTIYF.

As DNA, the CDR3 is TGCAGCGTTGCCAGCGGGGGCCACACAGATACGCAGTATTTT. It encodes CSVASGGHTDTQYF. This chain joins TRBV29-1 and TRBJ2-3, with 8 bases lining up with TRBD2. V lost 4 bases to trimming and J lost 2 bases; unmatched junction nucleotides: 5. Germline V gives CDR1 SQVTM, CDR2 ANQGSEA. This CDR3 is built from 14 residues.

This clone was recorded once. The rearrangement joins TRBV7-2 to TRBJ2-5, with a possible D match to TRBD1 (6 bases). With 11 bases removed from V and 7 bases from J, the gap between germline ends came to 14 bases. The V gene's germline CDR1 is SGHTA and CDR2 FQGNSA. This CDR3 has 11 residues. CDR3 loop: CASRGDTTQYF. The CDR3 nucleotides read TGTGCCTCCCGTGGGGACACGACCCAGTACTTC. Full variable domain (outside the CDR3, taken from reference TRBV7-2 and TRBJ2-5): GAGVSQSPSNKVTEKGKDVELRCDPISGHTALYWYRQSLGQGLEFLIYFQGNSAPDKSGLPSDRFSAERTGGSVSTLTIQRTQQEDSAVYLCASRGDTTQYFGPGTRLLVL.

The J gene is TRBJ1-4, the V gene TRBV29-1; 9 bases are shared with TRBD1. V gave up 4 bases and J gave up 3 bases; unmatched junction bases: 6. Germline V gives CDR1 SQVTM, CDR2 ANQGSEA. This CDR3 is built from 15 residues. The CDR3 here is CSVVGTGLSNEKLFF. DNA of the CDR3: TGCAGCGTTGTGGGGACAGGGCTTTCTAATGAAAAACTGTTTTTT. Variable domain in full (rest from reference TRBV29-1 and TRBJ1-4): SAVISQKPSRDICQRGTSLTIQCQVDSQVTMMFWYRQQPGQSLTLIATANQGSEATYESGFVIDKFPISRPNLTFSTLTVSNMSPEDSSIYLCSVVGTGLSNEKLFFGSGTQLSVL.